This T cell receptor beta chain derives from a study of spatial heterogeneity in lung cancer (dated by TCRdb to the late 2010s). A note on the overall study: Beta-chain transcripts were consistently detected in greater numbers than alpha-chain transcripts, which likely reflected higher beta-chain transcript abundance. In the raw uncorrected reads, each unique combination of TCR and UMI appeared on average more than ten times. In non-small cell lung cancer, the study quantitatively compared TCR alpha and beta repertoires across several tumor regions, matched nontumor lung, and blood. Nonsynonymous mutation counts, determined by whole-exome sequencing of tumor tissue, were related to features of the TCR repertoire. Both alpha and beta chains were TCR-sequenced in around 230 tumor regions, about 69 matched nontumor lung samples and 45 to 60 PBMC samples obtained at surgery.

Preparation of the library involved 5' RACE. Sequenced using a NextSeq 500. The TCR library protocol attached a unique molecular identifier to each TCR cDNA molecule to allow correction of PCR and sequencing errors. The study's own analysis went as follows. TCR identification, UMI-based error correction and CDR3 extraction were all carried out with Decombinator tools. TCRs above a frequency of 2 per 1,000, corresponding to the top 1% of the tumor frequency distribution, were defined as expanded. Rényi diversity was computed with the R vegan package after subsampling each repertoire 100 times to 5,000 TCRs. CDR3 similarity networks were constructed using string-kernel similarity of amino acid triplets, with links drawn between CDR3s whose pairwise similarity was above 0.82. The public sequencing data were trimmed at Q25 with fastp and processed into clonotypes with MiXCR by TCRdb, which kept only in-frame beta chains. Entries that share a CDR3 protein sequence are merged under the most common genes and DNA. TCRdb, rather than the study authors, made the V and J calls. The sample table lists about 80,000 distinct CDR3 sequences, about 7.8% of them with a count of one. Of the sample, almost 7% is held by the ten largest clones.

Sample time point, as interpreted from the label and publication: sample taken at primary tumor resection. Samples were obtained from 70 to 85 patients with early-stage, untreated non-small cell lung cancer from the lung TRACERx cohort. Whole RNA extracted from tumor and nontumor lung tissue, or from cryopreserved PBMC samples, was used for TCR sequencing without cell sorting. Only patients for whom sufficient RNA was available from at least two tumor regions were selected for TCR sequencing. The CDR3 sequence holds 13 residues, the cysteine and phenylalanine included. CDR3 DNA only is kept here, 39 bases in frame from base 1. Many counts were recorded for this clonotype. The clone's antigen remains unknown. There are no base qualities to consult, and no much larger clone falls within one base. Findings and caveats that apply to the study as a whole: Confirming at a functional level the hypothesis that regional TCRs recognize regional mutations was considered to require additional single-cell paired TCR alpha and beta sequencing. Ubiquitous expanded tumor TCRs were detected in blood more often at tumor resection than at routine follow-up.

Sequences were derived from PBMCs, sampled at surgery. The receptor was derived from a male donor with early-stage non-small cell lung cancer. The V and J segments used are TRBV21-1 and TRBJ2-2; the D call of TRBD1 is as the table states it, not checked on the DNA. TRBV21-1 is tagged as a pseudogene. The CDR3 region: CASSGQGTGELFF. The nucleotides are TGTGCCAGCAGCGGACAGGGGACCGGGGAGCTGTTTTTT.